The 22 T cell receptor beta chains in this list originate from one sample, sequenced in a study of OX40 agonist ivuxolimab in advanced cancers. This table comes from immunoSEQ multiplex PCR, and its TCRdb copy is limited to in-frame clones, with some not included. The sample shows around 66,000 clones, roughly nine tenths of them seen only once. The starting material was CD4+ or CD8+ T cells sorted from blood, obtained in a trial of the OX40 agonist ivuxolimab. The receptor set was obtained from an adult with an advanced solid tumor such as melanoma, head and neck, liver or kidney cancer.

J is TRBJ1-3 and V is TRBV19; D not certain. CDR3 length: 16 amino acids. The V and J ends lost 5 bases and 0 bases respectively, with 14 bases between them. CDR1 LNHDA and CDR2 SQIVND come from the germline V gene (reference sequence). The CDR3 nucleotides are TGTGCCAGTAGTCCCAACCATGGGTACTCTGGAAACACCATATATTTT. Encoded protein: CASSPNHGYSGNTIYF.

The chain couples TRBV15 to TRBJ1-5, with unresolved D. V was clipped by 0 bases and J by 6 bases, with 15 bases between them. Looked up from germline, CDR1 is LNHNV and CDR2 is YYDKDF (reference sequence). The CDR3 totals 16 residues. The CDR3 DNA is TGTGCCACCAGCAGAGAAAGGGATGAATTGGGTCAGCCCCAGCATTTT. Amino acid sequence: CATSRERDELGQPQHF. The full variable domain, its missing parts supplied by reference TRBV15 and TRBJ1-5, is DAMVIQNPRYQVTQFGKPVTLSCSQTLNHNVMYWYQQKSSQAPKLLFHYYDKDFNNEADTPDNFQSRRPNTSFCFLDIRSPGLGDTAMYLCATSRERDELGQPQHFGDGTRLSIL.

The chain employs TRBV29-1 and TRBJ1-1, with D tentatively TRBD1 (6 bases). Trimming took 3 bases from V and 1 from J, leaving 9 bases between them. CDR1 and CDR2 from the germline V gene are SQVTM and ANQGSEA. This CDR3 is 13 amino acids long. The DNA for the CDR3 is TGCAGCGTTGAGACAGGTGGGAACACTGAAGCTTTCTTT. Translated, it gives CSVETGGNTEAFF.

The V call is TRBV27, the J call TRBJ2-1; D call uncertain. The CDR3 covers 15 residues. The germline gives CDR1 MNHEY, CDR2 SMNVEV (reference sequence). V lost 1 base to trimming and J lost 0 bases, with 7 bases between them. CDR3 coding DNA: TGTGCCAGCAGTTTATTTCGGGCCTCCTACAATGAGCAGTTCTTC. It encodes CASSLFRASYNEQFF.

The V call is TRBV7-9, the J call TRBJ1-4; D is perhaps TRBD1 (6 bases). Germline V gene sequence: CDR1 SEHNR, CDR2 FQNEAQ (reference sequence). The CDR3 contains 12 residues. Trimming left V 10 bases short and J 8 bases short, with 14 bases between. DNA for the CDR3: TGTGCCACCGAGGGGGTAGGGGAAAAACTGTTTTTT. Protein: CATEGVGEKLFF.

The rearrangement joins TRBV30 to TRBJ1-2; 8 positions match TRBD1. After removal of 4 bases from V and 0 bases from J, the junction contained 4 bases not matched to a gene. Germline values: CDR1 GTSNPN, CDR2 SVGIG (reference sequence). The CDR3 runs 14 residues. The CDR3 bases are TGTGCCTGGACGCCACAGGGGGCTAACTATGGCTACACCTTC. As protein: CAWTPQGANYGYTF.

Regarding this clone: The junction shows a germline mismatch at one end, possibly a read error. J is TRBJ1-1 and V is TRBV6-1, with D unresolved. CDR3 length equals 10 residues. Germline V gene lookup returns CDR1 MNHNS and CDR2 SASEGT. The DNA of the CDR3 is TGTGCCAGCGGTGAGAATCGGGCTTTCTTT. Translated: CASGENRAFF.

V is TRBV20-1 and J is TRBJ2-1; D is ambiguous. The CDR3 is made up of 11 amino acids. Germline V gene sequence: CDR1 DFQATT, CDR2 SNEGSKA (reference sequence). Trimming left V 6 bases short and J 4 bases short, with 7 bases between. The CDR3, as DNA: TGCAGTGCAGACCCTTACAATGAGCAGTTCTTC. The encoded protein is CSADPYNEQFF.

This chain joins TRBV25-1 and TRBJ2-5, with D unclear. Germline loops: CDR1 MGHDK, CDR2 SYGVNS. The CDR3 length is 15 residues. V was cut by 1 base and J by 5 bases, with 14 bases left in between. Here the CDR3 reads CASSESPLQGETQYF. In DNA, the CDR3 is TGTGCCAGCAGTGAATCTCCGCTTCAAGGGGAGACCCAGTACTTC.

This clone has a handful of counts. The DNA is omitted, as the CDR3 cannot be located on it reliably, and the CDR3 follows TCRdb's listing. The V call is TRBV29-1, the J call TRBJ2-1. Germline V gives CDR1 SQVTM, CDR2 ANQGSEA. The CDR3 spans 12 residues, counting both ends. The CDR3 reads CSVAPGTTGEFF.

The chain has TRBV6-6 and TRBJ2-1, with D tentatively TRBD2 (6 bases). Trimming removed 2 bases from V and 7 bases from J, with 9 bases in between. Germline CDR1 reads MNHNY; CDR2 reads SVGAGI (reference sequence). The CDR3 runs 13 residues. CDR3 nucleotides: TGTGCCAGCAGTTACAGACTAGTGAATGAGCAGTTCTTC. Translation gives CASSYRLVNEQFF.

The rearrangement joins TRBV19 to TRBJ1-1; no reliable D call. Germline CDR1 LNHDA, CDR2 SQIVND (reference sequence). The germline V and J ends were trimmed by 6 bases and 5 bases, with 13 bases remaining between them. The CDR3 consists of 13 residues. This CDR3 is CASSITAGTEAFF. CDR3 nucleotide sequence: TGTGCCAGTAGCATAACCGCGGGGACTGAAGCTTTCTTT.

This chain uses TRBV27 with TRBJ2-7; 8 bases are shared with TRBD1. CDR3 size: 13 residues. The germline gives CDR1 MNHEY, CDR2 SMNVEV (reference sequence). Trimming cost V 8 bases and J 6 bases; bases outside gene matches: 9. The CDR3 region is CASGQGWGSEQYF. The CDR3, as DNA: TGTGCCAGCGGACAGGGTTGGGGCTCCGAGCAGTACTTC.

The chain is built from TRBV4-1 and TRBJ2-1; D gene uncertain. Germline V gene data show CDR1 as MGHRA and CDR2 as YSYEKL. Deletions cut 2 bases from V and 7 bases from J, with 6 bases between. This CDR3 region has 12 residues. This CDR3 is CASSQIQNEQFF. CDR3 nucleotide sequence: TGCGCCAGCAGCCAAATCCAGAATGAGCAGTTCTTC.

Here the CDR3 DNA reads TGTGCCAGCAGCTTAGAGGGTGAAAAACTGTTTTTT. Its protein is CASSLEGEKLFF. V and J are TRBV7-6 and TRBJ1-4; no clear D. CDR1 is SGHVS, CDR2 FNYEAQ, per germline. The CDR3 totals 12 residues. V shed 1 base and J shed 7 bases, with 4 bases lying between them. Full variable domain (rest looked up from reference TRBV7-6 and TRBJ1-4): GAGVSQSPRYKVTKRGQDVALRCDPISGHVSLYWYRQALGQGPEFLTYFNYEAQQDKSGLPNDRFSAERPEGSISTLTIQRTEQRDSAMYRCASSLEGEKLFFGSGTQLSVL.

The chain recombines TRBV6-6 with TRBJ2-1; no reliable D call. CDR1 is MNHNY, CDR2 SVGAGI, per germline (reference sequence). The CDR3 contains 16 residues. V was cut by 2 bases and J by 0 bases, with 11 bases left in between. The CDR3 is CASSYLGSSSYNEQFF. CDR3 nucleotides: TGTGCCAGCAGTTACCTGGGGTCTAGCTCCTACAATGAGCAGTTCTTC.

The chain has TRBV28 and TRBJ2-7, with D perhaps matching TRBD2 (5 bases). CDR1 and CDR2 (germline): MDHEN, SYDVKM. This CDR3 has 11 residues. V was cut by 7 bases and J by 4 bases, with 8 bases left in between. As DNA, the CDR3 is TGTGCCAGCACCGGACTTTACGAGCAGTACTTC. This encodes CASTGLYEQYF.

This clone was observed a single time. V gene TRBV7-6 combines with J gene TRBJ2-7, with D unclear. The CDR3 spans 17 residues. Trimming stripped 5 bases from V and 4 bases from J, with 24 bases between. The V gene's germline CDR1 is SGHVS and CDR2 FNYEAQ. CDR3 sequence reads: CASSHFPLMSPVYEQYF. CDR3 sequence (DNA): TGTGCCAGCAGCCATTTTCCCTTGATGTCCCCAGTGTACGAGCAGTACTTC.

Here the CDR3 reads CATSNKGGTGVYEQYF. The CDR3 nucleotides read TGTGCCACCAGTAATAAAGGCGGGACAGGGGTCTACGAGCAGTACTTC. This chain links TRBV15 with TRBJ2-7; 10 nucleotides line up with TRBD1. The CDR3 loop spans 16 amino acids. V was clipped by 6 bases and J by 3 bases; unmatched bases: 11. Per the germline V gene, CDR1 is LNHNV and CDR2 is YYDKDF (reference sequence).

V gene TRBV6-5 combines with J gene TRBJ2-7; D is unclear. V lost 2 bases and J lost 0, with 5 bases in between. Germline V lookup: CDR1 MNHEY, CDR2 SVGAGI. The CDR3 covers 13 residues. CDR3 protein: CASSYTSSYEQYF. CDR3 in DNA: TGTGCCAGCAGTTACACATCCTCCTACGAGCAGTACTTC.

This chain joins TRBV13 and TRBJ1-6; 7 nucleotides line up with TRBD1. Looked up from germline, CDR1 is PRHDT and CDR2 is FYEKMQ (reference sequence). V gave up 0 bases and J gave up 7 bases; unmatched junction bases: 0. This CDR3 region has 14 residues. The CDR3 DNA reads TGTGCCAGCAGCTTAGGGACAGGGAATTCACCCCTCCACTTT. Its translation: CASSLGTGNSPLHF.

The chain carries TRBV7-2 and TRBJ1-6; tentatively, D is TRBD1 (5 bases). Germline CDR1 reads SGHTA; CDR2 reads FQGNSA. The CDR3 runs 16 residues. V lost 4 bases to trimming and J lost 7 bases, with 17 bases between them. In DNA, the CDR3 is TGTGCCAGCAGCTCAAAAAGGACGGACACAAATTCACCCCTCCACTTT. Its translation is CASSSKRTDTNSPLHF.